Given below is one TCR beta chain in context. Sequencing was performed with immunoSEQ multiplex PCR; in TCRdb, only in-frame clones are kept and a portion is missing. The sample yields nearly 600,000 clones, 95% to 96% seen once. The data stem from a study of shared clonotypes between healthy human individuals. Overall study: Used for every donor were three CD4 naive, three CD4 memory, two CD8 naive and one CD8 memory plate.

Naive CD8 isolation took CD45RO-negative cells positively selected for CCR7 and excluded terminally differentiated effector memory CD45RA+ cells. V lost 6 bases, J lost 2 bases, and 5 bases stayed unmatched. The germline V gene has CDR1 SGHRS and CDR2 YFSETQ. The CDR3 covers 14 residues. Material for sequencing was naive CD8+ T cells sorted from blood. This chain links TRBV5-1 with TRBJ2-7; 10 bases are a match to TRBD2. The receptor's source is a woman younger than 45 in good health. The CDR3 is CASTQREGPYEQYF. The CDR3 nucleotides read TGCGCCAGCACCCAGCGGGAGGGCCCCTACGAGCAGTACTTC. Looking up the rest from reference TRBV5-1 and TRBJ2-7 gives the full variable domain: KAGVTQTPRYLIKTRGQQVTLSCSPISGHRSVSWYQQTPGQGLQFLFEYFSETQRNKGNFPGRFSGRQFSNSRSEMNVSTLELGDSALYLCASTQREGPYEQYFGPGTRLTVT.